This T cell receptor beta chain was observed in a study of blood T cells in healthy people across ages. Sample-barcoded 5' priming and a J-beta primer mix drove a second PCR of about 6 to 12 cycles. Each CDR3 protein is one row after TCRdb ran MiXCR on the 5' RACE reads. Of about 1.6 million distinct CDR3 sequences in the sample, roughly 30% were seen once. This clonotype was detected a few times. From germline, CDR1 is DFQATT and CDR2 SNEGSKA (reference sequence). V dropped 6 bases and J dropped 6; count of bases not matched to a gene: 4. This CDR3 region has 13 residues. The receptor was isolated from a woman aged 25 to 39 in good health. What was sequenced was blood. The chain couples TRBV20-1 to TRBJ2-1; 11 nucleotides line up with TRBD2. The CDR3 here is CSADLAGGNEQFF. DNA for the CDR3: TGCAGTGCCGATCTAGCGGGAGGCAATGAGCAGTTCTTC.